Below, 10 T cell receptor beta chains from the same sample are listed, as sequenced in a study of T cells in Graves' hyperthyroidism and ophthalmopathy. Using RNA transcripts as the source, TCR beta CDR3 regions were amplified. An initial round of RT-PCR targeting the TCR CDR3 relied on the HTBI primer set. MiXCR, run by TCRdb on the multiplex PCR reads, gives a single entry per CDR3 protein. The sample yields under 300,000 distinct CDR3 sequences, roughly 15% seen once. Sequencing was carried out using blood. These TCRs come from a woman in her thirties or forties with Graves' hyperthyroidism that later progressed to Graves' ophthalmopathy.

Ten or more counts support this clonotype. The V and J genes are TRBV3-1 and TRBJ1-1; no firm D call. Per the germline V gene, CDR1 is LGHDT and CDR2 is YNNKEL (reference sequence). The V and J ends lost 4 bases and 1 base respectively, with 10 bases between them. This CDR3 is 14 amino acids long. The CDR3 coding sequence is TGTGCCAGCAGCCGCGCTGTGGCGAACACTGAAGCTTTCTTT. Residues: CASSRAVANTEAFF.

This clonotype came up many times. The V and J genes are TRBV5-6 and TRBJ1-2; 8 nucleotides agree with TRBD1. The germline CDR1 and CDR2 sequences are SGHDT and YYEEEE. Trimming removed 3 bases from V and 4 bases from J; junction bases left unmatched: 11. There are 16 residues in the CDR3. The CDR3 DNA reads TGTGCCAGCAGCTACTACGGACAGGGAGGAAGCTATGGCTACACCTTC. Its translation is CASSYYGQGGSYGYTF.

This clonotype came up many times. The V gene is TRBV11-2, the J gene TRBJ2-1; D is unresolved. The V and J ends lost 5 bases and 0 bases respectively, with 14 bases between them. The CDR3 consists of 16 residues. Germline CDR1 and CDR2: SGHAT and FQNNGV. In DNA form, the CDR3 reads TGTGCCAGCAGCCCGTTTGGCGGTACCTCCTACAATGAGCAGTTCTTC. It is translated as CASSPFGGTSYNEQFF.

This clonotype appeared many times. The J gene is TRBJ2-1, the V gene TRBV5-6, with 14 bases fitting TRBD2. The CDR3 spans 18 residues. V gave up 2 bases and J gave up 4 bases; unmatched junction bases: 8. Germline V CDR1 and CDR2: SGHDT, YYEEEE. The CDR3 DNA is TGTGCCAGCAGCTTAGGGACTAGCGGGGGACCCGAATACAATGAGCAGTTCTTC. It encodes CASSLGTSGGPEYNEQFF.

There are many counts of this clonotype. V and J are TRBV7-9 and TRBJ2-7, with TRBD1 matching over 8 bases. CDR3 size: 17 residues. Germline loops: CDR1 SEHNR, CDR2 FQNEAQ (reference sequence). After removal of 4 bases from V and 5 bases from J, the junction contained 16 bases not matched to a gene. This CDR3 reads CASSSTGDLSKTHEQYF. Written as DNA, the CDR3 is TGTGCCAGCAGCTCGACAGGGGACCTTTCCAAGACTCACGAGCAGTACTTC.

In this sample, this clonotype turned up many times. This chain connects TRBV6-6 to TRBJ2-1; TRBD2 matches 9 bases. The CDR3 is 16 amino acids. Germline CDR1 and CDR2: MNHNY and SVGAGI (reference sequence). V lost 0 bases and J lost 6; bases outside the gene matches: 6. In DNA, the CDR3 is TGTGCCAGCAGTTACTCGTTTAGCGGGAGTCTCAATGAGCAGTTCTTC. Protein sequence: CASSYSFSGSLNEQFF.

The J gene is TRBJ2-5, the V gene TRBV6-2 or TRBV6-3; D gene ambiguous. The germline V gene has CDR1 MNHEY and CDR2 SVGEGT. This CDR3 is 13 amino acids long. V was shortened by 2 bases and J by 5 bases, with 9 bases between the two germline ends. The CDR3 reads CASSYLVKETQYF. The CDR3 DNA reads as TGTGCCAGCAGTTACCTAGTTAAGGAGACCCAGTACTTC.

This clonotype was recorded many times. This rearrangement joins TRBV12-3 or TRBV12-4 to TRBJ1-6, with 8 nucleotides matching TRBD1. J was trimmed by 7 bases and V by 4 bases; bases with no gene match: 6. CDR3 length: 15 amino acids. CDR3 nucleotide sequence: TGTGCCAGCAGTTCCCCCAGGGGGCGCAATTCACCCCTCCACTTT. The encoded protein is CASSSPRGRNSPLHF.

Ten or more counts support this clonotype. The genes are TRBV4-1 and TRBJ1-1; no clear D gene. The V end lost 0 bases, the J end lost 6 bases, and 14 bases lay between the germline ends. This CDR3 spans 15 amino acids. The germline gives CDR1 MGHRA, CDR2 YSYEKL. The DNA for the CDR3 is TGCGCCAGCAGCCAAGATCGAGGAGTCGTGGCTGAAGCTTTCTTT. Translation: CASSQDRGVVAEAFF.

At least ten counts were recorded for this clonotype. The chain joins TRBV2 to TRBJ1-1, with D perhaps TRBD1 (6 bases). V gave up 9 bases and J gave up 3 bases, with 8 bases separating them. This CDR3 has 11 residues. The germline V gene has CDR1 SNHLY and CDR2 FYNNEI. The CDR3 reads CARSGDTEAFF. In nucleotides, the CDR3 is TGTGCCAGATCAGGGGACACTGAAGCTTTCTTT.